The clone carrying this T cell receptor beta chain turned up a few times. The antigen is unknown. This was the immunoSEQ version 4 assay in survey mode. The assay was immunoSEQ multiplex PCR, and TCRdb's table has in-frame clones only and misses some. Here the sample spans tens of thousands of clones, roughly 70% being singletons. This entry comes from a study of persistence of HIV-infected CD4 T cells. The stimulus was an HIV-1 Gag 15-mer peptide pool, about 1 ug/peptide/mL. Sorting of responding CD4+ T cells relied on upregulated CD40 ligand together with CD69. This CDR3 is built from 14 residues. The germline V gene encodes CDR1 KGHSH and CDR2 LQKENI. V lost 3 bases and J lost 5; bases outside the gene matches: 0. Notes on the study in general: Compared with CD3/CD28-stimulated cells, CMV- and Gag-responding cells showed lower TCRbeta richness.

The chain has TRBV18 and TRBJ2-1, with 11 nucleotides matching TRBD1. This sample comprised CD4+ T cells sorted from PBMCs after roughly 18-hour stimulation, obtained from a patient who received antiretroviral therapy. This TCR came from an adult man with HIV who was CMV-seropositive. CDR3 residues: CASSPGQGDNEQFF. CDR3 nucleotide sequence: TGTGCCAGCTCACCGGGACAGGGGGACAATGAGCAGTTCTTC.